These 20 T cell receptor beta chains came from one sample sequenced in a study of blood T cell repertoires in COVID-19. Sequenced by immunoSEQ multiplex PCR; TCRdb stores in-frame clones only, minus some. This sample carries roughly 42,000 clones, about 88% of them seen once, and the ten largest clones take about 6.1%. Material for sequencing was peripheral blood. The receptors originated from a human donor in a cohort sampled during active COVID-19.

This chain connects TRBV3-1 (or the pseudogene TRBV3-2) to TRBJ2-4, with D maybe TRBD1 (5 bases). The CDR3 contains 16 residues. CDR1 and CDR2 (germline): LGHDT, YNNKEL (reference sequence). V was shortened by 5 bases and J by 0 bases, with 14 bases between the two germline ends. The CDR3 spells CASSLGVELAKNIQYF. CDR3 bases: TGTGCCAGCAGCTTAGGGGTCGAACTAGCCAAAAACATTCAGTACTTC.

The genes are TRBV12-5 and TRBJ1-5; D is unresolved. V shed 10 bases and J shed 0 bases, with 10 bases lying between them. The germline gives CDR1 LGHNT, CDR2 FRNRAP. The CDR3 is made up of 13 amino acids. The CDR3 region is CATTAYSNQPQHF. CDR3 coding DNA: TGTGCTACCACAGCCTATAGCAATCAGCCCCAGCATTTT.

V usage is TRBV27 and J usage is TRBJ1-2, with TRBD1 matching 9 bases. V lost 5 bases to trimming and J lost 8 bases; unmatched junction nucleotides: 9. The CDR3 is 14 amino acids. The germline V gene has CDR1 MNHEY and CDR2 SMNVEV (reference sequence). The CDR3 here is CASSPNRGLVGYTF. CDR3 DNA: TGTGCCAGCAGTCCTAACAGGGGGCTTGTCGGCTACACCTTC.

The chain has TRBV4-2 and TRBJ1-3; tentatively, D is TRBD1 (6 bases). Germline-derived CDR1 and CDR2 are LGHNA and YNFKEQ. Trimming shortened V by 4 bases and J by 3 bases, and 16 bases separated the two germline ends. The CDR3 consists of 16 residues. For the CDR3, the DNA is TGTGCCAGCAGCCTAGGGGGGGGCGATAATGGAAACACCATATATTTT. It translates to CASSLGGGDNGNTIYF.

This sequence joins TRBV14 and TRBJ2-1; 11 positions agree with TRBD1. J lost 5 bases, V lost 3 bases, and 6 bases had no gene match. Germline V gives CDR1 SGHDN, CDR2 FVKESK. There are 16 residues in the CDR3. The DNA for the CDR3 is TGTGCCAGCAGCCACATACCGGGACAGGGGGACAATGAGCAGTTCTTC. Amino acid sequence: CASSHIPGQGDNEQFF.

The chain carries TRBV18 and TRBJ1-4; D is uncertain. CDR3 length equals 14 residues. The V end was cut by 6 bases, the J end by 4 bases, with 12 bases between. Germline lookup yields CDR1 KGHSH and CDR2 LQKENI. Written as DNA, the CDR3 is TGTGCCAGCTCCCTCGGGTCCCGTAATGAAAAACTGTTTTTT. Amino acids: CASSLGSRNEKLFF. Supplemented by reference TRBV18 and TRBJ1-4, the full variable domain reads NAGVMQNPRHLVRRRGQEARLRCSPMKGHSHVYWYRQLPEEGLKFMVYLQKENIIDESGMPKERFSAEFPKEGPSILRIQQVVRGDSAAYFCASSLGSRNEKLFFGSGTQLSVL.

The V gene is TRBV7-9, the J gene TRBJ2-1, with 14 bases fitting TRBD2. Germline trimming cut 5 bases from V and 14 bases from J; bases unmatched to any gene: 17. The germline V gene encodes CDR1 SEHNR and CDR2 FQNEAQ (reference sequence). The CDR3 totals 17 residues. CDR3 DNA sequence: TGTGCCAGCAGCCTTGACCCGGGACTAGCGGGAGTCCTTCAGAAGTTCTTC. This gives the protein CASSLDPGLAGVLQKFF.

The rearrangement uses TRBV7-8 and TRBJ2-5, with 9 positions matching TRBD2. J gave up 2 bases and V 3 bases, and 16 bases lay outside the gene matches. This CDR3 spans 19 amino acids. CDR1 and CDR2 (germline): SGHVS, FQNEAQ. The CDR3, as DNA: TGTGCCAGCAGCTTTAGACGGATAGCGGGGGCCAATAGACAAGAGACCCAGTACTTC. It specifies CASSFRRIAGANRQETQYF. Full variable domain (missing parts from reference TRBV7-8 and TRBJ2-5): GAGVSQSPRYKVAKRGQDVALRCDPISGHVSLFWYQQALGQGPEFLTYFQNEAQLDKSGLPSDRFFAERPEGSVSTLKIQRTQQEDSAVYLCASSFRRIAGANRQETQYFGPGTRLLVL.

The CDR3 loop is CASRDLNYEQYF. The CDR3 DNA is TGTGCCAGTCGGGACTTGAACTACGAGCAGTACTTC. V usage is TRBV19 and J usage is TRBJ2-7; tentative D call: TRBD2 (6 bases). Per the germline V gene, CDR1 is LNHDA and CDR2 is SQIVND (reference sequence). The CDR3 is made up of 12 amino acids. V was clipped by 8 bases and J by 3 bases, with 11 bases between them.

The genes are TRBV3-1 (or the pseudogene TRBV3-2) and TRBJ1-1; a possible D gene is TRBD1 (5 bases). This CDR3 comprises 13 residues. The germline gives CDR1 LGHDT, CDR2 YNNKEL (reference sequence). V lost 4 bases and J lost 11, with 17 bases in between. CDR3 sequence (DNA): TGTGCCAGCAGCCCCCACCGGGGGGATAGGGCTTTCTTT. It yields the protein CASSPHRGDRAFF.

The chain uses TRBV7-8 and TRBJ2-7, with 7 nucleotides matching TRBD2. Germline CDR1 reads SGHVS; CDR2 reads FQNEAQ. The CDR3 extends over 14 amino acids. The junction had 8 bases not matched to a gene; V was cut back by 5 bases and J by 4 bases. Written as DNA, the CDR3 is TGTGCCAGCAGCCCGGTGGGGGGGTTATACGAGCAGTACTTC. Translated, it gives CASSPVGGLYEQYF.

A single count supports this clone. The gene calls are TRBV19 and TRBJ1-5; D may be TRBD1 (5 bases). V was cut by 1 base and J by 6 bases, with 13 bases left in between. The length of the CDR3 is 15 residues. Per germline, CDR1 LNHDA and CDR2 SQIVND (reference sequence). CDR3 in amino acids: CASSIGGGGGQPQHF. CDR3 sequence (DNA): TGTGCCAGTAGTATAGGCGGGGGAGGTGGTCAGCCCCAGCATTTT.

The chain uses TRBV15 and TRBJ2-7; maybe TRBD2 (6 bases). Germline loops: CDR1 LNHNV, CDR2 YYDKDF (reference sequence). Trimming stripped 5 bases from V and 6 bases from J, with 17 bases between. CDR3 size: 14 residues. The CDR3 loop reads CATSGGGSSGEQYF. The CDR3 DNA sequence: TGTGCCACCAGCGGCGGTGGGAGTAGCGGCGAGCAGTACTTC. The full variable domain, rest sourced from reference TRBV15 and TRBJ2-7, is DAMVIQNPRYQVTQFGKPVTLSCSQTLNHNVMYWYQQKSSQAPKLLFHYYDKDFNNEADTPDNFQSRRPNTSFCFLDIRSPGLGDTAMYLCATSGGGSSGEQYFGPGTRLTVT.

The chain recombines TRBV30 with TRBJ1-2; D perhaps matches TRBD1 (6 bases). The CDR3 totals 13 residues. CDR1 is GTSNPN, CDR2 SVGIG, per germline (reference sequence). V lost 5 bases and J lost 7, with 17 bases in between. CDR3 sequence (DNA): TGTGCCTGGTTGCTCGGGGGGCCATCTGGCTACACCTTC. Protein product: CAWLLGGPSGYTF.

The chain couples TRBV4-3 to TRBJ1-6; D uncertain. V was pared by 0 bases and J by 0 bases, with 15 bases between. The germline CDR1 and CDR2 sequences are LGHNA and YSLEER. This CDR3 region has 19 residues. The CDR3 DNA reads as TGCGCCAGCAGCCAAGAATTGGTCGGTCGGAGCTCCTATAATTCACCCCTCCACTTT. It yields the protein CASSQELVGRSSYNSPLHF.

This rearrangement joins TRBV19 to TRBJ2-5; perhaps TRBD2 as D (6 bases). The CDR3 consists of 14 residues. In germline, CDR1 is LNHDA, CDR2 SQIVND (reference sequence). V was pared by 4 bases and J by 8 bases, with 17 bases between. As DNA, the CDR3 is TGTGCCAGTAGTACTGGAGCGGGCGCCGCCACCCAGTACTTC. This gives the protein CASSTGAGAATQYF.

The chain is built from TRBV12-3 or TRBV12-4 and TRBJ1-1, with TRBD1 matching 7 bases. V shed 5 bases, J shed 4 bases, and the junction held 4 bases outside the gene matches. This CDR3 is built from 13 residues. CDR3 DNA: TGTGCCAGCAGTGACAGGGTCGGCACTGAAGCTTTCTTT. Residues: CASSDRVGTEAFF.

The rearrangement uses TRBV7-8 and TRBJ2-1; 12 bases align to TRBD2. CDR1 and CDR2 from the germline V gene are SGHVS and FQNEAQ. The junction had 11 bases not matched to a gene; V was cut back by 5 bases and J by 0 bases. The CDR3 extends over 19 amino acids. The CDR3 loop is CASSPTGLAGHNSYNEQFF. The CDR3 DNA reads as TGTGCCAGCAGCCCGACGGGACTAGCGGGCCATAACTCCTACAATGAGCAGTTCTTC.

The V gene is TRBV7-2, the J gene TRBJ1-2; no firm D call. The CDR3 runs to 13 residues. V lost 4 bases to trimming and J lost 8 bases, with 14 bases between them. Germline CDR1 reads SGHTA; CDR2 reads FQGNSA. The CDR3 loop reads CASSSSNTFGYTF. The CDR3 DNA reads as TGTGCCAGCAGCTCTAGTAACACATTCGGCTACACCTTC.

The chain combines TRBV5-1 with TRBJ2-7; weak D call: TRBD1 (6 bases). In germline, CDR1 is SGHRS, CDR2 YFSETQ. The CDR3 consists of 14 residues. The ends were cut back, 3 bases at V and 0 bases at J, with 10 bases in the middle. CDR3 sequence: CASSSTGSSYEQYF. The CDR3 DNA is TGCGCCAGCAGCTCTACAGGGAGCTCCTACGAGCAGTACTTC.